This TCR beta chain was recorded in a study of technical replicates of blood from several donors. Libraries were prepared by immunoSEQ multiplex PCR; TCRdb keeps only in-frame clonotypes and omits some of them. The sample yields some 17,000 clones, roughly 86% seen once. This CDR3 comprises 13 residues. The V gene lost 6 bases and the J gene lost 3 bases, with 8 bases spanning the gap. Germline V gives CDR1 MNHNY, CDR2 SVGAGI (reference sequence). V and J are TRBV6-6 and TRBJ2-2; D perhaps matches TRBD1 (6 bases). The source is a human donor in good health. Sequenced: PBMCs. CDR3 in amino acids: CASSEGDTGELFF. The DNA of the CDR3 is TGTGCCAGCAGCGAGGGGGACACCGGGGAGCTGTTTTTT.